The T cell receptor (beta chain) described here comes from a study of T cells in Graves' hyperthyroidism and ophthalmopathy (dated by TCRdb to 2018 to 2020). About the full investigation: Peripheral blood was collected at initial diagnosis, before any treatment. Whether ophthalmopathy could be predicted prospectively was tested in an independent validation cohort made up of about 20 hyperthyroidism patients plus 17 patients who later progressed to ophthalmopathy. The paper describes TCR Vbeta CDR3 sequencing of roughly 130 peripheral blood samples, made up of fewer than 50 ophthalmopathy patients, around 78 hyperthyroidism patients and 17 progressor patients. The study also compared thyroid tissue and blood T-cell repertoires from roughly 6 Graves' hyperthyroidism patients. The 75 to 100 discovery patients were divided at random into training and test sets in a 7:3 ratio. Following sampling, methimazole starting at 30 mg daily was given to hyperthyroidism patients, and high-dose intravenous methylprednisolone was given to ophthalmopathy patients. A discovery cohort of around 98 patients, 43 with Graves' ophthalmopathy and approximately 57 with stable Graves' hyperthyroidism, was used to find distinguishing TCR V-J signatures. Study-wide conclusions, independent of this receptor: In validation, the model predicted progression to ophthalmopathy with over 65% sensitivity and roughly 75% specificity, a median of 6.5 months before onset. A 13 V-J signature model separated ophthalmopathy from stable hyperthyroidism, with 87.88% sensitivity and 81% to 82% specificity in cross-validation and 80%/75% in testing. No statistical method was used to fix the sample size in advance, and group allocation was not hidden from the investigators. Most expanded thyroid clonotypes (frequency above 0.001) were also detected in blood, suggesting blood repertoires may reflect thyroid immune responses.

This clonotype was recorded many times. No cognate antigen has been identified for it. Base qualities are missing; no much larger clone stands one base away. Amplification of TCR beta CDR3 regions was carried out from RNA transcripts. The TCR CDR3 was subjected to a first round of RT-PCR using the HTBI primer set and the Qiagen OneStep RT-PCR kit. Libraries were constructed in a second round of multiplex PCR, after which size selection and purification were carried out. Paired-end sequencing of the libraries was performed with 100 bp reads on an Illumina HiSeq2000. Concerning the study's data processing: SOAPnuke was used to process the raw data, throwing out any read that contained adapters or uncalled bases, had a mean Phred below 15, or lacked an exact constant-primer or identifier match. COPE v1.2.5 was used to merge the high-quality paired reads, and each unique nucleotide sequence was defined as a clonotype. Clonotypes were aligned to IMGT TRBV, TRBD and TRBJ reference segments using MiTCR v1.1. Analysis was restricted to V-J combinations with a frequency above 0.0001, which covered roughly 99% of repertoires. A TCS score was defined as the ratio of F50 (clonal expansion) to E x V (chaos), with BLOSUM62-based TCRdist applied between CDR3 peptides within each V-J. Welch's t-statistics and random forest reduced 514 V-J features to fewer than 15, which were used in a naive Bayes classifier (R e1071). TCRdb reanalyzed the raw reads on its own, using fastp at Q25 for trimming and MiXCR for clone calling, and kept in-frame beta chains. Each CDR3 protein appears once, grouped with its most common genes and DNA. V and J calls and clone size were set by TCRdb, not the authors. This sample has approximately 150,000 distinct CDR3 sequences in its table, and about 9% of those were observed once. The top ten clones comprise 22% of the sample.

Counted from cysteine to phenylalanine, this CDR3 has 13 amino acids. Just the 39-base CDR3 DNA is kept, in frame starting at base 1. V loses 5 bases, J loses 5 bases, and the germline ends lie 10 bases apart. Looking up the germline V gene yields CDR1 SGHAT and CDR2 FQNNGV. Hyperthyroidism patients were newly diagnosed, had a disease duration of under 2 months, and were aged 18 to 65 years. Patients with uncontrolled infections, other autoimmune diseases, pregnancy or lactation were excluded. Diagnoses relied on clinical symptoms, serum thyroxine and TRAb, thyroid ultrasound and orbital computed tomography. Blood from progressor patients was collected at the time of first diagnosis with hyperthyroidism, before any ophthalmopathy symptoms had appeared. PBMCs were separated from about 10 ml of fresh peripheral blood using Ficoll-Paque density gradient centrifugation. Patients classed as progressors first received a Graves' hyperthyroidism diagnosis and then went on to develop ophthalmopathy during follow-up. Total RNA was extracted using Trizol reagent, and RNA quality was assessed on an Agilent 2100 Bioanalyzer.

Recombination linked TRBV11-2 to TRBJ2-1; a confident D gene designation cannot be given. This receptor was obtained from a woman aged 18-29 years with Graves' hyperthyroidism that later progressed to Graves' ophthalmopathy. The sequencing sample was made of blood. The CDR3 has the sequence CASSHTTHNEQFF. The nucleotide sequence is TGTGCCAGCAGCCACACGACCCACAATGAGCAGTTCTTC.